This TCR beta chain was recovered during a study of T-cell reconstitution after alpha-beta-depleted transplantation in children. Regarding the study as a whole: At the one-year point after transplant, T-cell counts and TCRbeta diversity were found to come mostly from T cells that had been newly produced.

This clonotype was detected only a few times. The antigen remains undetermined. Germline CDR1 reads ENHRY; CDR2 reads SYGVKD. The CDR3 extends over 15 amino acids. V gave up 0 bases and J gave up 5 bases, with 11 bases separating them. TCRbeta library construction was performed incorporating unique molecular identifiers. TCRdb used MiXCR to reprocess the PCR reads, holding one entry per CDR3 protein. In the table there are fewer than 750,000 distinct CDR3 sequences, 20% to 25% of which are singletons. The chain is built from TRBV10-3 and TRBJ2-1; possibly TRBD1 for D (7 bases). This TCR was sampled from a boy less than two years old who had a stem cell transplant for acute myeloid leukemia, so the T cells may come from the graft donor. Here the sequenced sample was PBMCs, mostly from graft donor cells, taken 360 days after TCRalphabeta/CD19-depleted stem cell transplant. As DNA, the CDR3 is TGTGCCATCAGTGAGTCGAGCAGGGGGGACAATGAGCAGTTCTTC. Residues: CAISESSRGDNEQFF.